This entry lists 7 T cell receptor beta chains sequenced from one sample in a study of blood T cell repertoires in COVID-19. Using immunoSEQ multiplex PCR, the repertoire was profiled, and TCRdb retains in-frame clones only, with some absent. The sample consists of some 100,000 clones, around 87% of them appearing once. Input material: peripheral blood. The receptors were sampled from a human donor in a cohort sampled during active COVID-19.

In its sample, this clone was seen a few times. The chain has TRBV4-1 and TRBJ1-1, with 8 nucleotides matching TRBD1. In germline, CDR1 is MGHRA, CDR2 YSYEKL. CDR3 length: 15 residues. Trimming cost V 3 bases and J 5 bases; bases outside gene matches: 8. CDR3 sequence (DNA): TGCGCCAGCAGCCAGCCAGGGGGCGCAAGGACTGAAGCTTTCTTT. Its protein is CASSQPGGARTEAFF.

The V gene is TRBV18, the J gene TRBJ1-4; no definite D call. Germline CDR1 and CDR2: KGHSH and LQKENI. The CDR3 runs 13 residues. V gave up 6 bases and J gave up 0 bases, with 5 bases separating them. The CDR3 protein is CASSLATNEKLFF. The CDR3 DNA reads TGTGCCAGCTCCCTCGCAACTAATGAAAAACTGTTTTTT.

This rearrangement joins TRBV21-1 to TRBJ2-7; the table's D call of TRBD1 was not tested on the DNA. TRBV21-1 is a pseudogene locus. This CDR3 has 16 amino acids. The CDR3 sequence: CASSKDRGYTSYEQYF. CDR3 in DNA: TGTGCCAGCAGCAAGGACAGGGGGTATACCTCCTACGAGCAGTACTTC.

The chain carries TRBV9 and TRBJ2-1, with a possible D match to TRBD1 (5 bases). Trimming removed 4 bases at V and 1 base at J, with 15 bases between. The CDR3 consists of 16 residues. Germline V gene sequence: CDR1 SGDLS, CDR2 YYNGEE. The CDR3 is CASSPHARGSYNEQFF. In nucleotides, the CDR3 is TGTGCCAGCAGCCCACACGCTAGGGGATCCTACAATGAGCAGTTCTTC.

The J gene is TRBJ1-6, the V gene TRBV28; D remains unclear. Per germline, CDR1 MDHEN and CDR2 SYDVKM. Trimming shortened V by 2 bases and J by 7 bases, and 15 bases separated the two germline ends. The CDR3 runs 16 residues. The CDR3 coding sequence is TGTGCCAGCAGTTTAAACGGTAACAGAAACAATTCACCCCTCCACTTT. It is translated as CASSLNGNRNNSPLHF.

The chain carries TRBV3-1 (or the pseudogene TRBV3-2) and TRBJ2-7; a weak D match, TRBD1 (5 bases). The CDR3 sequence is 13 residues long. V shed 1 base and J shed 4 bases, with 8 bases lying between them. Germline V lookup: CDR1 LGHDT, CDR2 YNNKEL (reference sequence). CDR3 bases: TGTGCCAGCAGCCAAGGGACATTATACGAGCAGTACTTC. It is translated as CASSQGTLYEQYF.

The chain links TRBV11-2 to TRBJ2-2; D is unclear. Trimming pared 2 bases from V and 6 bases from J, leaving 10 bases between. Per the germline V gene, CDR1 is SGHAT and CDR2 is FQNNGV. This CDR3 has 14 residues. The CDR3 DNA follows: TGTGCCAGCAGCTTAAATAGTCAGGCCGGGGAGCTGTTTTTT. Protein sequence: CASSLNSQAGELFF. The full variable domain, completed using reference TRBV11-2 and TRBJ2-2, is EAGVAQSPRYKIIEKRQSVAFWCNPISGHATLYWYQQILGQGPKLLIQFQNNGVVDDSQLPKDRFSAERLKGVDSTLKIQPAKLEDSAVYLCASSLNSQAGELFFGEGSRLTVL.